This TCR beta chain was documented in a study of T cell changes during pregnancy in multiple sclerosis. The protocol was immunoSEQ multiplex PCR, while the TCRdb copy is restricted to in-frame clones and leaves out a portion. Here the sample spans under 85,000 clones, 75% to 95% being singletons. Germline V gene data show CDR1 as KGHSH and CDR2 as LQKENI. J gave up 7 bases and V 2 bases, and 7 bases lay outside the gene matches. CDR3 length: 15 amino acids. This clone was counted a single time. The clonotype originates from a female donor with multiple sclerosis, enrolled in a pregnancy study. This chain links TRBV18 with TRBJ2-1; TRBD1 agrees at 8 bases. Sequenced here: peripheral blood, sampled in the third trimester of pregnancy. The CDR3 spells CASSPSRGPVNEQFF. CDR3 DNA: TGTGCCAGCTCACCATCCAGGGGGCCGGTAAATGAGCAGTTCTTC. Full variable domain (remainder filled in from reference TRBV18 and TRBJ2-1): NAGVMQNPRHLVRRRGQEARLRCSPMKGHSHVYWYRQLPEEGLKFMVYLQKENIIDESGMPKERFSAEFPKEGPSILRIQQVVRGDSAAYFCASSPSRGPVNEQFFGPGTRLTVL.